This TCR beta chain derives from a study of T cells in Graves' hyperthyroidism and ophthalmopathy. Background on the study: Any treatment followed the collection of peripheral blood at initial diagnosis. Study results and caveats: A 13 V-J signature model discriminated ophthalmopathy versus stable hyperthyroidism. Appearing also in blood were most of the thyroid clonotypes expanded above 0.001.

As for this clonotype: Its antigen is not identified.

TCR beta CDR3 sequences were amplified from RNA transcripts. RT-PCR in the first round (using the HTBI primer set) targeted the TCR CDR3. MiXCR, applied by TCRdb to the multiplex PCR reads, yields one record per CDR3 protein. The table shows about 250,000 distinct CDR3 sequences, with 20% to 25% occurring only once. Every diagnosis used clinical symptoms, serum thyroxine and TRAb, thyroid ultrasound and orbital computed tomography. Per the germline V gene, CDR1 is ENHRY and CDR2 is SYGVKD. J gave up 2 bases and V 10 bases, and 7 bases lay outside the gene matches. This CDR3 comprises 13 residues. Source material: blood. The chain is built from TRBV10-3 and TRBJ2-7, with 8 bases identical to TRBD2. The sequence was collected from a young man with Graves' ophthalmopathy. The CDR3 region is CATRTSRTYEQYF. In nucleotides, the CDR3 is TGTGCCACTCGGACTAGCCGAACCTACGAGCAGTACTTC.